This T cell receptor (beta chain) was documented in a study of molecular identifiers for immune sequencing clone quantification. This clonotype was detected ten times or more. Investigators produced naive CD8 libraries from roughly 18,000 to 920,000 sorted cells, drawing on 10%, 30% or 50% RNA. Sorting captured naive CD8 T cells as CD8+CD4-CCR7+CD45RA+. Looked up from germline, CDR1 is MNHEY and CDR2 is SVGAGI. Trimming left V 6 bases short and J 2 bases short, with 23 bases between. This CDR3 is 18 amino acids long. In TCRdb, the PCR reads were re-called with MiXCR into one record per CDR3 protein. The table includes approximately 590,000 distinct CDR3 sequences, about 25% detected once.

The gene calls are TRBV6-5 and TRBJ1-5; possibly TRBD1 for D (6 bases). The sample taken for sequencing was naive CD8+ T cells from blood, with Jurkat cell RNA spiked in. The sample's subset: FACS-sorted CD8+CD4-CCR7+CD45RA+ naive T cells. The clonotype originates from a human donor in good health. Some libraries in this study had Jurkat cell RNA spiked in. The CDR3 spells CASSPKATGYVGNQPQHF. As DNA, the CDR3 is TGTGCCAGCAGCCCAAAAGCAACAGGGTACGTTGGCAATCAGCCCCAGCATTTT.